The sequence of this TCR beta chain was determined in a study of control samples from healthy donors and cancer patients. V was shortened by 4 bases and J by 2 bases, with 12 bases between the two germline ends. There are 14 residues in the CDR3. Germline assignment: CDR1 SGHAT and CDR2 FQNNGV. TCRdb's copy holds only in-frame clones and misses some; the assay was immunoSEQ multiplex PCR. The repertoire includes roughly 400,000 clones, around 90% of them detected once, and roughly 6.4% sits in the top ten. The sequencing sample was made of PBMCs. The chain links TRBV11-2 to TRBJ2-7, with unresolved D. This TCR came from a man aged 35-49 years with head and neck cancer. DNA of the CDR3: TGTGCCAGCAGCTCGATCCGTTCCACCTACGAGCAGTACTTC. Translating gives CASSSIRSTYEQYF.